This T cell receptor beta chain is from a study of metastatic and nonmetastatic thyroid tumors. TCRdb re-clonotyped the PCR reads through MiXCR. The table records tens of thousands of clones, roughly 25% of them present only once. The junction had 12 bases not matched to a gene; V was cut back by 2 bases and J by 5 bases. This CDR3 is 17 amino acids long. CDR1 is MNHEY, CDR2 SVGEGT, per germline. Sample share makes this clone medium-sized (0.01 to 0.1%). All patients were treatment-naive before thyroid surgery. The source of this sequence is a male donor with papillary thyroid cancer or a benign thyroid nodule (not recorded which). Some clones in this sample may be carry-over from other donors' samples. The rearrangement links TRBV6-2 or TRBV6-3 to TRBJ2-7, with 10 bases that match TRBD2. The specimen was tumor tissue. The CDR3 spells CASSYLRVAGGGDEQYF. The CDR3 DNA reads TGTGCCAGCAGTTACCTCCGTGTAGCGGGAGGAGGAGACGAGCAGTACTTC.